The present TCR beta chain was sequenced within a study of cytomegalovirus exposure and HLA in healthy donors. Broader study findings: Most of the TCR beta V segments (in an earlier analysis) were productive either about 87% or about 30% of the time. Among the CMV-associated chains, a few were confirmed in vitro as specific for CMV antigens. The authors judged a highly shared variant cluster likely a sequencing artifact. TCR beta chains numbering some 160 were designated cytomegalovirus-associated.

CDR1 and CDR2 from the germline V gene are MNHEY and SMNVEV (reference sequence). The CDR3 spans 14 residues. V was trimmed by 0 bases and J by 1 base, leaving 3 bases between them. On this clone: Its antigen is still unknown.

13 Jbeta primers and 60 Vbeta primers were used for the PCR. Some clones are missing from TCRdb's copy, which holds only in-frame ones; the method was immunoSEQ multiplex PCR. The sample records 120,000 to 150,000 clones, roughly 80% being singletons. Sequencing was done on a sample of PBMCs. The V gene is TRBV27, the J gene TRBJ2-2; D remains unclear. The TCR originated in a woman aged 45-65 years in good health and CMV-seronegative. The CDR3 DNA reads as TGTGCCAGCAGTTTATCTAGGAACACCGGGGAGCTGTTTTTT. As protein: CASSLSRNTGELFF.